Detailed here is one TCR beta chain. The protocol was immunoSEQ multiplex PCR, while the TCRdb copy is restricted to in-frame clones and leaves out a portion. The sample lists fewer than 150,000 clones, about 89% occurring once. The sample originates from a study of T cells after somatic rescue of genetic block. From germline, CDR1 is LNHDA and CDR2 SQIVND (reference sequence). This CDR3 comprises 15 residues. V was cut by 2 bases and J by 4 bases, with 11 bases left in between. The sample consisted of peripheral blood mononuclear cells (PBMCs). The TCR was taken from a woman in her late teens or twenties. The chain is built from TRBV19 and TRBJ2-2; D remains ambiguous. CDR3 bases: TGTGCCAGTAGTATAATGGGGTTCGGCACCGGGGAGCTGTTTTTT. It translates to CASSIMGFGTGELFF. Supplemented by reference TRBV19 and TRBJ2-2, the full variable domain reads DGGITQSPKYLFRKEGQNVTLSCEQNLNHDAMYWYRQDPGQGLRLIYYSQIVNDFQKGDIAEGYSVSREKKESFPLTVTSAQKNPTAFYLCASSIMGFGTGELFFGEGSRLTVL.